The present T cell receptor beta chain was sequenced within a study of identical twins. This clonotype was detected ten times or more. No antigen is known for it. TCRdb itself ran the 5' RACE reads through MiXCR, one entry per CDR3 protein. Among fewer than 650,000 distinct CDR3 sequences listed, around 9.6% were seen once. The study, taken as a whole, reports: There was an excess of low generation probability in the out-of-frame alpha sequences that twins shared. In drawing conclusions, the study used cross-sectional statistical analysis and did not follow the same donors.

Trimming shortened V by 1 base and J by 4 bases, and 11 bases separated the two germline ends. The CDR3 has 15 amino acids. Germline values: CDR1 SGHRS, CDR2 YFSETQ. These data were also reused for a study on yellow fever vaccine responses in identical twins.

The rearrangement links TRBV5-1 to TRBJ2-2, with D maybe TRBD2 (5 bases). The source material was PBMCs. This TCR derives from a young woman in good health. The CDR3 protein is CASSLKEDLTGELFF. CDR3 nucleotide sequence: TGCGCCAGCAGCTTGAAGGAGGATCTCACCGGGGAGCTGTTTTTT. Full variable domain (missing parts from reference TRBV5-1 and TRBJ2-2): KAGVTQTPRYLIKTRGQQVTLSCSPISGHRSVSWYQQTPGQGLQFLFEYFSETQRNKGNFPGRFSGRQFSNSRSEMNVSTLELGDSALYLCASSLKEDLTGELFFGEGSRLTVL.